The T cell receptor (beta chain) described here comes from a study of shared clonotypes between healthy human individuals. Clones were sequenced by immunoSEQ multiplex PCR, and TCRdb holds only the in-frame ones, with some missing. This sample has fewer than 600,000 clones, with about four fifths found just once. The CDR3 spans 18 residues. Per germline, CDR1 LGHNA and CDR2 YNFKEQ. The V segment lost 3 bases and the J segment 6 bases; nucleotides outside the gene matches: 18. The chain carries TRBV4-2 and TRBJ2-3; TRBD2 aligns across 7 bases. The TCR sequence derives from a woman aged 40 to 50 in good health. Some clones in this sample may be carry-over from other donors' samples. The sample comprised PBMCs. Here the CDR3 reads CASSHEGFIAGLGDTQYF. The CDR3 bases are TGTGCCAGCAGCCATGAAGGTTTCATAGCGGGCCTGGGGGATACGCAGTATTTT.